What follows are 19 T cell receptor beta chains derived from one specimen sequenced in a study of T-cell memory formation after mild COVID-19. TCRdb passed the 5' RACE reads through MiXCR, listing each CDR3 protein once. The sample holds some 300,000 distinct CDR3 sequences, more than 20% seen once. The specimen was PBMCs or a T cell subset sorted from them (not recorded which). The receptors originated from a man between 18 and 35 years old who had mild COVID-19 (a few samples of this study predate the infection). Cell type and time point are not known.

The J gene is TRBJ1-5, the V gene TRBV28; D ambiguous. Trimming pared 8 bases from V and 3 bases from J, leaving 8 bases between. Germline V gene lookup returns CDR1 MDHEN and CDR2 SYDVKM. This CDR3 is 12 amino acids long. CDR3 in amino acids: CASLEPNQPQHF. CDR3 coding DNA: TGTGCCAGCCTGGAACCCAATCAGCCCCAGCATTTT.

This chain joins TRBV4-3 and TRBJ1-2; 9 bases map to TRBD1. Germline assignment: CDR1 LGHNA and CDR2 YSLEER. V lost 0 bases, J lost 5 bases, and 4 bases stayed unmatched. The CDR3 loop spans 15 amino acids. The CDR3 nucleotides are TGCGCCAGCAGCCAAGAGGACGGACAGGGGTATGGCTACACCTTC. Its translation: CASSQEDGQGYGYTF.

This clonotype appeared a few times. The V and J genes are TRBV7-2 and TRBJ2-1; TRBD2 matches 8 bases. Germline CDR1 reads SGHTA; CDR2 reads FQGNSA. The CDR3 is 16 amino acids. Trimming cost V 4 bases and J 6 bases; bases outside gene matches: 11. The CDR3 here is CASSSSAGGSLNEQFF. The CDR3 DNA reads as TGTGCCAGCAGCTCGTCCGCGGGGGGTAGTCTCAATGAGCAGTTCTTC.

This clonotype was observed a handful of times. The chain employs TRBV5-6 and TRBJ2-4, with no clear D. The CDR3 has 16 amino acids. Germline CDR1 reads SGHDT; CDR2 reads YYEEEE. Deletions cut 0 bases from V and 1 base from J, with 11 bases between. The CDR3 sequence is CASSLGPLKAKNIQYF. The CDR3, as DNA: TGTGCCAGCAGCTTGGGCCCCCTAAAGGCCAAAAACATTCAGTACTTC. Filled out from reference TRBV5-6 and TRBJ2-4, the complete variable domain reads DAGVTQSPTHLIKTRGQQVTLRCSPKSGHDTVSWYQQALGQGPQFIFQYYEEEERQRGNFPDRFSGHQFPNYSSELNVNALLLGDSALYLCASSLGPLKAKNIQYFGAGTRLSVL.

This clonotype came up a few times. The chain is built from TRBV28 and TRBJ1-1; no definite D call. The CDR3 is 11 amino acids. Trimming left V 8 bases short and J 0 bases short, with 4 bases between. The V gene's germline CDR1 is MDHEN and CDR2 SYDVKM. In nucleotides, the CDR3 is TGTGCCAGCGGATTGAACACTGAAGCTTTCTTT. This translates into CASGLNTEAFF.

The chain joins TRBV29-1 to TRBJ2-7, with D maybe TRBD2 (6 bases). Germline-derived CDR1 and CDR2 are SQVTM and ANQGSEA. The V and J ends lost 8 bases and 4 bases respectively, with 12 bases between them. The CDR3 covers 11 residues. CDR3 sequence (DNA): TGCAGCTTTGGACGGGGGTACGAGCAGTACTTC. Its translation is CSFGRGYEQYF.

The sample holds a few counts of this clonotype. The chain uses TRBV12-3 or TRBV12-4 and TRBJ1-4; D unclear. Trimming removed 1 base at V and 7 bases at J, with 19 bases between. This CDR3 has 17 amino acids. This CDR3 is CASSLGPLSGLSEKLFF. In nucleotides, the CDR3 is TGTGCCAGCAGTTTAGGCCCATTGTCAGGATTGTCTGAAAAACTGTTTTTT.

This chain uses TRBV7-6 with TRBJ2-1; TRBD2 matches at 8 bases. Losses at the gene ends were 6 bases for V and 9 bases for J; bases not matched to a gene: 7. This CDR3 has 13 residues. In germline, CDR1 is SGHVS, CDR2 FNYEAQ. The CDR3 here is CASSSGTGGEQFF. CDR3 nucleotides: TGTGCCAGCAGTAGCGGGACGGGTGGTGAGCAGTTCTTC.

This clonotype was picked up a small number of times. The chain uses TRBV7-9 and TRBJ2-3; 8 bases agree with TRBD1. Germline CDR1 and CDR2: SEHNR and FQNEAQ (reference sequence). CDR3 length: 13 amino acids. Losses at the gene ends were 5 bases for V and 4 bases for J; bases not matched to a gene: 2. The CDR3 sequence is CASSQGAADTQYF. In DNA, the CDR3 is TGTGCCAGCAGCCAGGGGGCGGCAGATACGCAGTATTTT.

This chain joins TRBV5-1 and TRBJ2-5; D may be TRBD1 (6 bases). The CDR3 covers 17 residues. CDR1 and CDR2 from the germline V gene are SGHRS and YFSETQ. V lost 0 bases to trimming and J lost 3 bases, with 18 bases between them. Written as DNA, the CDR3 is TGCGCCAGCAGCTTGGCGCTGGGGGCCAGATTCGAAGAGACCCAGTACTTC. Translation gives CASSLALGARFEETQYF.

V usage is TRBV7-9 and J usage is TRBJ1-6; D gene ambiguous. This CDR3 spans 16 amino acids. Germline-derived CDR1 and CDR2 are SEHNR and FQNEAQ (reference sequence). Trimming stripped 3 bases from V and 10 bases from J, with 19 bases between. CDR3 DNA sequence: TGTGCCAGCAGCTTGTTAGATTTGTCAGCCGGATCACCCCTCCACTTT. It yields the protein CASSLLDLSAGSPLHF.

This clonotype came up a few times. The genes are TRBV7-9 and TRBJ1-1, with D possibly matching TRBD1 (5 bases). CDR3 length: 17 amino acids. Trimming took off 1 base at V and 0 bases at J, with 15 bases between the two ends. Germline V CDR1 and CDR2: SEHNR, FQNEAQ (reference sequence). The CDR3 sequence: CASSLEGKGPMNTEAFF. The CDR3, as DNA: TGTGCCAGCAGCTTAGAAGGGAAGGGACCCATGAACACTGAAGCTTTCTTT.

The table lists this clonotype with a count of one. J is TRBJ2-1 and V is TRBV4-3, with D unclear. Germline CDR1 is LGHNA and CDR2 is YSLEER. The CDR3 runs to 13 residues. V lost 3 bases to trimming and J lost 8 bases, with 11 bases between them. CDR3 sequence: CASSQGFGDEQFF. CDR3 DNA: TGCGCCAGCAGCCAGGGGTTTGGGGATGAGCAGTTCTTC.

This clonotype occurred a few times. The chain joins TRBV5-1 to TRBJ1-2; D is unclear. V was trimmed by 1 base and J by 5 bases, leaving 9 bases between them. CDR3 length: 13 amino acids. Germline-derived CDR1 and CDR2 are SGHRS and YFSETQ. The CDR3 coding sequence is TGCGCCAGCAGCTTGAGTGCGGGGTATGGCTACACCTTC. Its translation: CASSLSAGYGYTF.

The rearrangement uses TRBV2 and TRBJ2-7; D call uncertain. The CDR3 is 13 amino acids. Germline CDR1 and CDR2: SNHLY and FYNNEI. Trimming removed 8 bases at V and 3 bases at J, with 14 bases between. Here the CDR3 DNA reads TGTGCCAGCTCGAAGGAGCCCCACTACGAGCAGTACGTC. This sequence encodes CASSKEPHYEQYV.

The genes are TRBV28 and TRBJ2-4; D not resolved. Between the trimmed V and J ends, which lost 2 bases and 7 bases, there was a span of 12 bases. The CDR3 runs to 14 residues. Germline values: CDR1 MDHEN, CDR2 SYDVKM. CDR3 bases: TGTGCCAGCAGTTTAAGGCTAGTTTGGAACATTCAGTACTTC. Protein sequence: CASSLRLVWNIQYF.

The chain couples TRBV7-2 to TRBJ2-1; D ambiguous. Trimming left V 6 bases short and J 0 bases short, with 12 bases between. The CDR3 sequence is 15 residues long. Germline CDR1 is SGHTA and CDR2 is FQGNSA. The CDR3 protein is CASSTDVSSYNEQFF. CDR3 DNA: TGTGCCAGCAGTACCGATGTAAGCTCCTACAATGAGCAGTTCTTC. Filled out from reference TRBV7-2 and TRBJ2-1, the complete variable domain reads GAGVSQSPSNKVTEKGKDVELRCDPISGHTALYWYRQSLGQGLEFLIYFQGNSAPDKSGLPSDRFSAERTGGSVSTLTIQRTQQEDSAVYLCASSTDVSSYNEQFFGPGTRLTVL.

This clonotype has ten or more counts. CDR3 bases: TGCGCCAGCAGCCCGGAAGGGACAGGGACCCACGAGCAGTACTTC. The encoded protein is CASSPEGTGTHEQYF. V is TRBV5-1 and J is TRBJ2-7; 9 bases line up with TRBD1. This CDR3 has 15 residues. The germline gives CDR1 SGHRS, CDR2 YFSETQ. J lost 5 bases, V lost 4 bases, and 10 bases had no gene match.

This clonotype was picked up a small number of times. The chain links TRBV7-2 to TRBJ2-7, with D possibly being TRBD1 (6 bases). The CDR3 covers 14 residues. Trimming shortened V by 5 bases and J by 4 bases, and 15 bases separated the two germline ends. Looked up from germline, CDR1 is SGHTA and CDR2 is FQGNSA. In DNA form, the CDR3 reads TGTGCCAGCAGCAGTAACAGGGCATCTTACGAGCAGTACGTC. Encoded protein: CASSSNRASYEQYV.